The rows below give T cell receptor beta chains drawn from one sample of a study of OX40 agonist ivuxolimab in advanced cancers. TCRdb keeps only in-frame clones here, not all; method: immunoSEQ multiplex PCR. The profile shows around 62,000 clones, around 84% of them singletons. The specimen comprised CD4+ or CD8+ T cells sorted from blood, sampled in a trial of the OX40 agonist ivuxolimab. The receptors derive from an adult with an advanced solid tumor such as melanoma, head and neck, liver or kidney cancer. CDR3s include the opening cysteine and the closing phenylalanine or tryptophan. A D gene is named only where the DNA matches it firmly. Some rows mark clone size as missing; the rest say once, few, many or name a class of expanded clone.

v_call	d_call	j_call	clone_size	cdr3_aa	cdr3_nt
TRBV13	TRBD1	TRBJ2-3	-	CASSFGTGTDTQYF	TGTGCCAGCAGCTTCGGGACAGGCACAGATACGCAGTATTTT
TRBV28	-	TRBJ2-7	-	CASSSDSHLYF	TGTGCCAGCAGTAGCGACAGCCACTTGTACTTC
TRBV4-3	-	TRBJ2-3	-	CASSQDLAGKGDTQYF	TGCGCCAGCAGCCAAGATCTTGCGGGGAAGGGGGATACGCAGTATTTT
TRBV5-4	-	TRBJ1-4	-	CASSNGPPEKLFF	TGTGCCAGCAGCAACGGACCGCCAGAAAAACTGTTTTTT
TRBV19	TRBD1	TRBJ1-1	-	CASSIVGQGRGTEAFF	TGTGCCAGTAGTATCGTGGGACAGGGTCGGGGCACTGAAGCTTTCTTT
TRBV28	-	TRBJ1-5	few	CASSPTQGTSNQPQHF	TGTGCCAGCAGTCCTACACAGGGAACGAGCAATCAGCCCCAGCATTTT
TRBV7-9	TRBD1	TRBJ2-5	-	CASSFGTGVGETQYF	TGTGCCAGCAGCTTTGGGACAGGGGTGGGAGAGACCCAGTACTTC
TRBV7-2	TRBD2	TRBJ2-7	-	CASSFRRGAGGQYF	TGTGCCAGCAGCTTTCGCAGGGGCGCGGGGGGGCAGTACTTC
TRBV6-5	TRBD1	TRBJ1-2	-	CASSYLPAGQPYPYTF	TGTGCCAGCAGTTACTTACCCGCGGGACAGCCCTACCCCTACACCTTC
TRBV7-9	-	TRBJ1-1	-	CASSLEDEAFF	TGTGCCAGCAGCTTAGAGGATGAAGCTTTCTTT
TRBV2	TRBD1	TRBJ2-7	-	CASSGEVGQGSYEQYF	TGTGCCAGCAGTGGGGAGGTGGGACAGGGGTCTTACGAGCAGTACTTC
TRBV5-1	TRBD1	TRBJ2-7	-	CASSWSGTGESEQYF	TGCGCCAGCAGCTGGTCCGGGACAGGGGAGAGCGAGCAGTACTTC
TRBV6-6	-	TRBJ2-4	-	CASRDDDNIQYF	TGTGCCAGCAGGGACGATGACAACATTCAGTACTTC
TRBV6-5	-	TRBJ2-7	once	CASSYGPYSYEQYF	TGTGCCAGCAGTTATGGGCCCTACTCCTACGAGCAGTACTTC
TRBV28	-	TRBJ1-2	-	CASGQRAEWGYGYTF	TGTGCCAGCGGACAAAGGGCTGAGTGGGGCTATGGCTACACCTTC
TRBV6-6	TRBD1	TRBJ1-1	few	CASSKGTGNTEAFF	TGTGCCAGCAGTAAAGGGACAGGGAACACTGAAGCTTTCTTT
TRBV5-1	TRBD1	TRBJ2-5	-	CASGRDSIPGETQYF	TGCGCCAGCGGCCGGGACAGTATTCCCGGGGAGACCCAGTACTTC
TRBV9	-	TRBJ1-5	-	CASSSNNNQPQHF	TGTGCCAGCAGCTCGAACAACAATCAGCCCCAGCATTTT
TRBV27	TRBD2	TRBJ2-1	-	CASSFKRGVNEQFF	TGTGCCAGCAGTTTTAAGCGGGGCGTCAATGAGCAGTTCTTC
TRBV2	-	TRBJ2-7	-	CASSQGPSYEQYF	TGTGCCAGCAGCCAGGGACCCTCCTACGAGCAGTACTTC
TRBV9	-	TRBJ2-1	-	CASSPAYNEQFF	TGTGCCAGCAGCCCCGCCTACAATGAGCAGTTCTTC
TRBV7-2	-	TRBJ2-7	-	CASSERPGPQGEQYF	TGTGCCAGCAGCGAGCGCCCGGGTCCCCAGGGCGAGCAGTACTTC
TRBV19	TRBD1	TRBJ1-2	once	CASTDTPGTAYGYTF	TGTGCCAGTACTGATACCCCCGGGACAGCATATGGCTACACCTTC
TRBV10-3	TRBD1	TRBJ1-1	few	CAGLDRVGTEAFF	TGTGCCGGATTGGACAGGGTCGGCACTGAAGCTTTCTTT
TRBV5-1	TRBD2	TRBJ2-3	-	CASSLELAAFTDTQYF	TGCGCCAGCAGCTTGGAACTAGCGGCTTTCACAGATACGCAGTATTTT
TRBV5-1	-	TRBJ2-5	-	CASSLAGTEETQYF	TGCGCCAGCAGTTTGGCCGGGACCGAAGAGACCCAGTACTTC
TRBV5-1	TRBD1	TRBJ2-5	-	CASSFQGAETQYF	TGCGCCAGCAGCTTTCAGGGGGCAGAGACCCAGTACTTC
TRBV29-1	-	TRBJ1-3	-	CSVEANSGNTIYF	TGCAGCGTTGAGGCCAACTCTGGAAACACCATATATTTT
TRBV6-6	TRBD1	TRBJ1-3	-	CASSLDRAISGNTIYF	TGTGCCAGCAGCCTTGACAGGGCGATATCTGGAAACACCATATATTTT
TRBV6-6	TRBD1	TRBJ2-2	-	CASRMDRVAGELFF	TGTGCCAGCCGAATGGACAGGGTAGCCGGGGAGCTGTTTTTT
TRBV7-8	-	TRBJ1-1	-	CASSSLPGPMNTEAFF	TGTGCCAGCAGCTCTTTACCCGGACCTATGAACACTGAAGCTTTCTTT
TRBV28	-	TRBJ1-1	-	CASSFLNGVGTEAFF	TGTGCCAGCAGTTTTTTAAACGGGGTGGGCACTGAAGCTTTCTTT
TRBV9	-	TRBJ2-5	-	CASSVGTQETQYF	TGTGCCAGCAGCGTAGGAACTCAAGAGACCCAGTACTTC
TRBV7-9	-	TRBJ1-2	-	CASSLSSRVEDGYTF	TGTGCCAGCAGCTTGAGTTCAAGGGTTGAAGATGGCTACACCTTC
TRBV18	TRBD1	TRBJ1-2	-	CASSPEAGGGYTF	TGTGCCAGCTCACCGGAGGCAGGGGGAGGCTACACCTTC
TRBV5-6	-	TRBJ1-2	-	CASSLSGNGYTF	TGTGCCAGCAGCTTGTCAGGGAATGGCTACACCTTC
TRBV11-2	-	TRBJ1-6	-	CASSARGAENSPLHF	TGTGCCAGCAGCGCCCGGGGGGCTGAAAATTCACCCCTCCACTTT
TRBV5-5	TRBD1	TRBJ2-3	-	CASSLGGRGRTDTQYF	TGTGCCAGCAGCTTAGGGGGCAGGGGTCGCACAGATACGCAGTATTTT
TRBV18	-	TRBJ1-5	-	CASSPSAQGGQPQHF	TGTGCCAGCTCACCTTCGGCACAGGGAGGGCAGCCCCAGCATTTT
TRBV2	-	TRBJ1-2	-	CASSPTTSNYGYTF	TGTGCCAGCAGTCCGACTACGTCTAACTATGGCTACACCTTC
TRBV5-1	-	TRBJ2-1	-	CASSLGANYNEQFF	TGCGCCAGCAGCTTGGGGGCCAACTACAATGAGCAGTTCTTC
TRBV4-2	-	TRBJ1-5	-	CASSQGPQEPQHF	TGTGCCAGCAGCCAAGGACCCCAGGAGCCCCAGCATTTT
TRBV7-9	-	TRBJ1-1	-	CASSFRRAEAFF	TGTGCCAGCAGCTTTAGGAGGGCTGAAGCTTTCTTT
TRBV7-2	TRBD1	TRBJ1-4	-	CASSSQFGTGGEKLFF	TGTGCCAGCAGCTCCCAATTCGGGACAGGGGGTGAAAAACTGTTTTTT
TRBV7-9	TRBD1	TRBJ2-7	-	CASGTGGINDEQYF	TGTGCCAGCGGAACAGGGGGTATTAATGACGAGCAGTACTTC
TRBV19	-	TRBJ2-7	-	CASSILPSYEQYF	TGTGCCAGTAGTATTCTCCCCTCCTACGAGCAGTACTTC
TRBV5-4	-	TRBJ2-5	-	CASSLALETQYF	TGTGCCAGCAGCTTGGCTCTGGAGACCCAGTACTTC
TRBV7-2	-	TRBJ2-1	-	CASSLVAGSPYNEQFF	TGTGCCAGCAGCTTAGTTGCGGGGAGTCCCTACAATGAGCAGTTCTTC